This is a list of T cell receptor beta chains from one sample in a study of shared clonotypes between healthy human individuals. The table came from immunoSEQ multiplex PCR; TCRdb's copy has only in-frame clones and leaves some out. The sample shows approximately 1.5 million clones, roughly 98% of them seen only once. Sequencing was done on a sample of naive CD4+ T cells sorted from blood. The receptors originated from a man in his thirties or forties in good health. The CDR3 runs from the conserved cysteine through the conserved F or W. D genes are given only for firm matches. Rows give clone size only sometimes, using once, few, many, or a class for an expanded clone.

J: TRBJ1-2
V: TRBV7-3
size: -
D: -
DNA: TGTGCCAGCAGCTTAGCGGGAACGGATGGCTACACCTTC
CDR3: CASSLAGTDGYTF

J: TRBJ2-3
V: TRBV6-6
size: -
D: -
DNA: TGTGCCAGCAGTTACCTAGTCTCAGATACGCAGTATTTT
CDR3: CASSYLVSDTQYF

J: TRBJ2-7
V: TRBV10-3
size: -
D: -
DNA: TGTGCCATCAGACGACAGGCCTTCTTTTCCTACGAGCAGTACTTC
CDR3: CAIRRQAFFSYEQYF

J: TRBJ2-1
V: TRBV28
size: -
D: TRBD2
DNA: TGTGCCAGCAGCTATGGGGGGACTAGCGGGAGGAATGAGCAGTTCTTC
CDR3: CASSYGGTSGRNEQFF

J: TRBJ2-1
V: TRBV7-8
size: -
D: TRBD2
DNA: TGTGCCAGCAGCCGACTGACTAGCGGGAGTTACAATGAGCAGTTCTTC
CDR3: CASSRLTSGSYNEQFF

J: TRBJ1-4
V: TRBV25-1
size: -
D: -
DNA: TGTGCCAGCAGTCAAATTGGAGGATTTGCAACTAATGAAAAACTGTTTTTT
CDR3: CASSQIGGFATNEKLFF

J: TRBJ2-7
V: TRBV5-4
size: -
D: -
DNA: TGTGCCAGCAGCCCCGGGACCAACTACGAGCAGTACTTC
CDR3: CASSPGTNYEQYF

J: TRBJ1-1
V: TRBV2
size: once
D: TRBD1
DNA: TGTGCCAGCACTAGGGACAGCGGCGCTTTCTTT
CDR3: CASTRDSGAFF

J: TRBJ2-2
V: TRBV9
size: -
D: TRBD1
DNA: TGTGCCAGCAGCGTAGAAACAGGGGGCTACAACGGGGAGCTGTTTTTT
CDR3: CASSVETGGYNGELFF

J: TRBJ2-2
V: TRBV7-6
size: -
D: TRBD2
DNA: TGTGCCAGCAGCTTAGTGGGACTACCGAACACCGGGGAGCTGTTTTTT
CDR3: CASSLVGLPNTGELFF

J: TRBJ2-5
V: TRBV11-2
size: -
D: -
DNA: TGTGCCAGCAGCTTAGGACCTCTCCCCCAAGAGACCCAGTACTTC
CDR3: CASSLGPLPQETQYF

J: TRBJ2-1
V: TRBV7-2
size: -
D: -
DNA: TGTGCCAGCAGCGGCCCGGGGACTGGCTACAATGAGCAGTTCTTC
CDR3: CASSGPGTGYNEQFF

J: TRBJ2-2
V: TRBV7-3
size: -
D: -
DNA: TGTGCCAGCACCCCGAGTCGCACCGGGGAGCTGTTTTTT
CDR3: CASTPSRTGELFF

J: TRBJ2-3
V: TRBV9
size: -
D: -
DNA: TGTGCCAGCAGTGAAGCGGACTGGAGCACAGATACGCAGTATTTT
CDR3: CASSEADWSTDTQYF

J: TRBJ2-1
V: TRBV11-2
size: -
D: TRBD2
DNA: TGTGCCAGCAGTCCAGCTCCTAGCGGGAGGACCCGCTCCTACAATGAGCAGTTCTTC
CDR3: CASSPAPSGRTRSYNEQFF

J: TRBJ2-1
V: TRBV19
size: -
D: TRBD1
DNA: TGTGCCAGTACCAGTCTGGACAGGCGATACAATGAGCAGTTCTTC
CDR3: CASTSLDRRYNEQFF

J: TRBJ2-1
V: TRBV15
size: -
D: -
DNA: TGTGCCACCAGCAGAGACGCCAATGAGCAGTTCTTC
CDR3: CATSRDANEQFF

J: TRBJ2-1
V: TRBV11-2
size: -
D: TRBD2
DNA: TGTGCCAGCAGCTCTCTAGCGGGAGCGAACAATGAGCAGTTCTTC
CDR3: CASSSLAGANNEQFF

J: TRBJ1-5
V: TRBV6-1
size: -
D: TRBD1
DNA: TGTGCCAGCAGTATCCAGGGGGCGGTTCAGCCCCAGCATTTT
CDR3: CASSIQGAVQPQHF

J: TRBJ1-2
V: TRBV5-1
size: -
D: -
DNA: TGCGCCAGCAGCTTGGGGGCAGGGGTAGACTATGGCTACACCTTC
CDR3: CASSLGAGVDYGYTF

J: TRBJ1-5
V: TRBV28
size: -
D: -
DNA: TGTGCCAGCAGGTACCTCAGGGGCTATCAGCCCCAGCATTTT
CDR3: CASRYLRGYQPQHF

J: TRBJ2-7
V: TRBV18
size: -
D: -
DNA: TGTGCCAGCTCACCACTTAGGGCTCCCCTCTCTTACGAGCAGTACTTC
CDR3: CASSPLRAPLSYEQYF